This TCR beta chain was identified during a study of neoadjuvant anti-PD-1 for oral cavity cancer. Germline V gives CDR1 MNHNS, CDR2 SASEGT. CDR3 size: 15 residues. Losses at the gene ends were 2 bases for V and 2 bases for J; bases not matched to a gene: 0. Sequencing used immunoSEQ multiplex PCR; TCRdb keeps in-frame clones, though not all of them. The sample records about 6,700 clones, about 50% being singletons. This sequence joins TRBV6-1 and TRBJ2-7, with 13 bases aligning to TRBD2. This TCR was sampled from a person aged 35-79 years with oral cavity squamous cell carcinoma. This sample comprised tumor tissue, obtained before nivolumab (anti-PD-1) treatment. Here the CDR3 reads CASSETSGGAYEQYF. In DNA form, the CDR3 reads TGTGCCAGCAGTGAAACTAGCGGGGGGGCCTACGAGCAGTACTTC.